These 8 T cell receptor beta chains originate from one sample sequenced in a study of high-grade serous ovarian cancer treatment subgroups (dated by TCRdb to 2020 to 2023). Tumor samples were obtained before definitive surgery or chemotherapy. The library came from the immunoSEQ multiplex PCR assay. TCRdb mirrors the immuneACCESS table, restricted to in-frame sequences. Some clones are absent from its copies; in checked studies, under half trace to an unresolved V gene, and the reason for the others is unknown. This sample is represented by some 7,000 clones; approximately 79% of them were singletons. Of the sample, 4.8% falls within the top ten clones. Sequencing used tumor tissue. These receptors were collected from a human donor with high-grade serous ovarian cancer.

This clone was seen a single time. The V gene is TRBV29-1, the J gene TRBJ2-3, with 7 bases aligning to TRBD2. J was trimmed by 0 bases and V by 6 bases; bases with no gene match: 9. The CDR3 runs to 15 residues. The germline V gene has CDR1 SQVTM and CDR2 ANQGSEA. The CDR3: CSVLGGVSSTDTQYF. CDR3 nucleotides: TGCAGCGTCCTGGGGGGGGTTTCTAGCACAGATACGCAGTATTTT.

The rearrangement joins TRBV18 to TRBJ1-4, with D perhaps matching TRBD1 (5 bases). V gave up 2 bases and J gave up 6 bases, with 10 bases separating them. Germline V CDR1 and CDR2: KGHSH, LQKENI. The CDR3 contains 14 residues. The CDR3 DNA is TGTGCCAGCTCACCATTAGGGGCGGATGAAAAACTGTTTTTT. Translation: CASSPLGADEKLFF.

The genes are TRBV5-6 and TRBJ1-2, with a weak D call TRBD1 (6 bases). V was trimmed by 5 bases and J by 8 bases, leaving 19 bases between them. This CDR3 has 14 residues. Germline values: CDR1 SGHDT, CDR2 YYEEEE. The CDR3 reads CASRGFNRAGGYTF. The DNA for the CDR3 is TGTGCCAGCAGGGGATTCAACAGGGCGGGCGGCTACACCTTC. The full variable domain, completed using reference TRBV5-6 and TRBJ1-2, is DAGVTQSPTHLIKTRGQQVTLRCSPKSGHDTVSWYQQALGQGPQFIFQYYEEEERQRGNFPDRFSGHQFPNYSSELNVNALLLGDSALYLCASRGFNRAGGYTFGSGTRLTVV.

The chain couples TRBV11-2 to TRBJ1-6; TRBD1 matches at 7 bases. Per the germline V gene, CDR1 is SGHAT and CDR2 is FQNNGV. V shed 0 bases and J 4 bases; nucleotides not matched to a gene: 0. The CDR3 is 15 residues long. CDR3 amino acids: CASSLEQGYNSPLHF. DNA for the CDR3: TGTGCCAGCAGCTTAGAACAGGGGTATAATTCACCCCTCCACTTT.

The chain is built from TRBV23-1 and TRBJ2-3, with 8 nucleotides matching TRBD1. TRBV23-1 has ORF status, its function being uncertain. V was pared by 1 base and J by 4 bases, with 4 bases of the junction left unmatched. The CDR3 has 15 residues. DNA of the CDR3: TGCGCCAGCAGTCAATGGTCAGGGGGCCCAGATACGCAGTATTTT. It encodes CASSQWSGGPDTQYF.

The chain recombines TRBV13 with TRBJ1-1; perhaps TRBD1 as D (6 bases). The CDR3 spans 16 residues. Trimming stripped 4 bases from V and 4 bases from J, with 19 bases between. Germline lookup yields CDR1 PRHDT and CDR2 FYEKMQ (reference sequence). The CDR3 spells CASSSQGLGAGTEAFF. CDR3 in DNA: TGTGCCAGCAGCTCCCAGGGGCTCGGGGCCGGCACTGAAGCTTTCTTT.

The rearrangement joins TRBV5-6 to TRBJ2-3; the D is unclear. Trimming shortened V by 0 bases and J by 6 bases, and 2 bases separated the two germline ends. Germline CDR1 SGHDT, CDR2 YYEEEE. The length of the CDR3 is 11 residues. The CDR3 loop is CASSLVDTQYF. The CDR3 region has the DNA TGTGCCAGCAGCTTGGTTGATACGCAGTATTTT. Together with reference TRBV5-6 and TRBJ2-3, the CDR3 gives the full variable domain: DAGVTQSPTHLIKTRGQQVTLRCSPKSGHDTVSWYQQALGQGPQFIFQYYEEEERQRGNFPDRFSGHQFPNYSSELNVNALLLGDSALYLCASSLVDTQYFGPGTRLTVL.

The chain combines TRBV11-2 with TRBJ2-5; D ambiguous. V was shortened by 5 bases and J by 4 bases, with 14 bases between the two germline ends. The CDR3 has 14 amino acids. CDR1 is SGHAT and CDR2 is FQNNGV in the germline V gene. The CDR3 loop is CASSPPSALETQYF. CDR3 sequence (DNA): TGTGCCAGCAGCCCCCCCAGCGCCCTAGAGACCCAGTACTTC.